This T cell receptor beta chain was obtained from a study of blood T cell repertoires in COVID-19. Study in general: Samples representing acute and convalescent COVID-19 were sourced from the United States, Italy and Spain. Sample material is recorded as cDNA or gDNA derived from T cells, B-cell-depleted T cells, or PBMCs.

Germline trimming cut 6 bases from V and 7 bases from J; bases unmatched to any gene: 11. The CDR3 loop spans 15 amino acids. Germline CDR1 is MNHEY and CDR2 is SVGAGI. Source study methods: Cell counts per sample came from amplifying reference gene primers. Assay used: immunoSEQ multiplex PCR; TCRdb lists only in-frame clones, some missing. That table furnishes V, J and clone size, whereas the DNA furnished D and trimming. Of approximately 230,000 clones detected, roughly four fifths appear once; the ten largest clones hold 8.9%. The receptor's source is a man at least 80 years old with acute or convalescent COVID-19. Sequences were obtained from peripheral blood. This chain joins TRBV6-5 and TRBJ2-1, with 8 bases fitting TRBD1. The CDR3: CASRLSPGGSNEQFF. The CDR3 DNA reads as TGTGCCAGCAGGCTCTCTCCAGGGGGCTCGAATGAGCAGTTCTTC.